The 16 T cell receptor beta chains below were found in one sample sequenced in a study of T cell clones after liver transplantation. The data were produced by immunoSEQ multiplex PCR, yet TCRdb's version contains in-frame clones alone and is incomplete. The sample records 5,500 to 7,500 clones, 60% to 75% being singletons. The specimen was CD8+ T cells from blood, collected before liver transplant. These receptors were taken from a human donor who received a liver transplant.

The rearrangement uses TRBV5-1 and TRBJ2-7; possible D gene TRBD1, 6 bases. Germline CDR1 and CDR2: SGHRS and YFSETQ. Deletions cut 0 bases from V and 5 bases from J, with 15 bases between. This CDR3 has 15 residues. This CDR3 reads CASSLEGVPLHEQYF. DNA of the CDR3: TGCGCCAGCAGCTTGGAGGGGGTTCCTCTCCACGAGCAGTACTTC.

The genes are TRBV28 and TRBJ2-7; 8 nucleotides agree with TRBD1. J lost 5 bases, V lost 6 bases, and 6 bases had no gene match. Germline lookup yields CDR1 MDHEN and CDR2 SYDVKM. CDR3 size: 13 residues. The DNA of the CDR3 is TGTGCCAGCAGCGGACAGGGCGGTCACGAGCAGTACTTC. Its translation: CASSGQGGHEQYF.

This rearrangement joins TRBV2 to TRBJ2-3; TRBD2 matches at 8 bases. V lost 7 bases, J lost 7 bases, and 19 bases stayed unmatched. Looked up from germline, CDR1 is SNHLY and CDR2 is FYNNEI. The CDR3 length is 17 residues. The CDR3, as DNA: TGTGCCAGCACCGACTTGGGGACGGGAGGGTCCTCACATACGCAGTATTTT. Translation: CASTDLGTGGSSHTQYF.

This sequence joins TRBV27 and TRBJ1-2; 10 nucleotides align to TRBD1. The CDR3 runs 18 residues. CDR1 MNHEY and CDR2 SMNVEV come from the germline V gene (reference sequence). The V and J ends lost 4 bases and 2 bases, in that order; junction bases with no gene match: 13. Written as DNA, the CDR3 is TGTGCCAGCAGTTCCCTACAGTCCGGGACAGGGGCAAACTATGGCTACACCTTC. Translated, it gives CASSSLQSGTGANYGYTF.

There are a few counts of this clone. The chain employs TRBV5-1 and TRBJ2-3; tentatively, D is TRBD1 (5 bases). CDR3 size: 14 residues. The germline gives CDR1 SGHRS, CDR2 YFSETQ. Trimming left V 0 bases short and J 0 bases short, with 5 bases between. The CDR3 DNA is TGCGCCAGCAGCTTGGGACAGAGCACAGATACGCAGTATTTT. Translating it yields CASSLGQSTDTQYF.

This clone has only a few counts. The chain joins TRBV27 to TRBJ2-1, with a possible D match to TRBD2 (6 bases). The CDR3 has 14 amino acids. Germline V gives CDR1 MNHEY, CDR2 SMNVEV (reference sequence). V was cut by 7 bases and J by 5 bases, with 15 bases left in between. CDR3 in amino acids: CASTLWGVDNEQFF. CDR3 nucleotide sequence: TGTGCCAGCACTCTCTGGGGGGTGGACAATGAGCAGTTCTTC.

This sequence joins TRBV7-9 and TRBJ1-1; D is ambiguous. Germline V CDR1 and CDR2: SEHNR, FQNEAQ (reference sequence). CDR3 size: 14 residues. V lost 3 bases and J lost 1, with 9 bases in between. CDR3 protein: CASSFPRENTEAFF. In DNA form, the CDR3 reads TGTGCCAGCAGCTTCCCAAGGGAGAACACTGAAGCTTTCTTT.

In DNA form, the CDR3 reads TGTGCCAGCAGTTTATATAGACAGCCCACAGATACGCAGTATTTT. It encodes CASSLYRQPTDTQYF. V gene TRBV27 combines with J gene TRBJ2-3, with D possibly being TRBD1 (5 bases). This CDR3 is built from 15 residues. The germline V and J ends were trimmed by 1 base and 2 bases, with 10 bases remaining between them. Germline CDR1 reads MNHEY; CDR2 reads SMNVEV (reference sequence).

CDR3 nucleotide sequence: TGTGCCAGCAGTTTAGGGAAACAGAGGACAGGGCCTCTGAACACTGAAGCTTTCTTT. Its translation: CASSLGKQRTGPLNTEAFF. The rearrangement uses TRBV27 and TRBJ1-1; 8 bases are a match to TRBD1. The CDR3 is 19 residues long. The ends lost 2 bases at V and 0 bases at J; junction bases unmatched: 14. Per germline, CDR1 MNHEY and CDR2 SMNVEV (reference sequence).

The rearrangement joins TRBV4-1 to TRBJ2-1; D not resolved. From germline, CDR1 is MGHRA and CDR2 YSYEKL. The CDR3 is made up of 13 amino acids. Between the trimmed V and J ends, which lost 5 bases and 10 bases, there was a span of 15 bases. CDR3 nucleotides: TGCGCCAGCAGCGCCGTATTTGGCGGCGAGCAGTTCTTC. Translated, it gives CASSAVFGGEQFF.

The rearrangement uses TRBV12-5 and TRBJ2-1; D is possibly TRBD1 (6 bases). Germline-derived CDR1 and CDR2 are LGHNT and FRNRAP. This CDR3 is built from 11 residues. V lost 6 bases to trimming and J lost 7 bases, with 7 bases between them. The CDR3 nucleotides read TGTGCTAGTGGGCAGGGGAATGAGCAGTTCTTC. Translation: CASGQGNEQFF. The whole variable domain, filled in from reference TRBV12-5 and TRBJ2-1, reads DARVTQTPRHKVTEMGQEVTMRCQPILGHNTVFWYRQTMMQGLELLAYFRNRAPLDDSGMPKDRFSAEMPDATLATLKIQPSEPRDSAVYFCASGQGNEQFFGPGTRLTVL.

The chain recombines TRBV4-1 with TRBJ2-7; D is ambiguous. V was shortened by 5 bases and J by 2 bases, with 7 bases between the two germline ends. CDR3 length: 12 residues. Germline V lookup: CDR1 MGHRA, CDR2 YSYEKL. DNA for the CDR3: TGCGCCAGCAGCGCAGAAGCCTACGAGCAGTACTTC. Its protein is CASSAEAYEQYF.

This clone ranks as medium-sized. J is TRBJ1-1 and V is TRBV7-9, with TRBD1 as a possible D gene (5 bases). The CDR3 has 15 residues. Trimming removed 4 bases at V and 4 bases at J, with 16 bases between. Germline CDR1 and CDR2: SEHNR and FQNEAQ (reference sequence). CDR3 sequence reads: CASSSTGTQGTEAFF. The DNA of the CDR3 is TGTGCCAGCAGCTCCACGGGGACCCAGGGCACTGAAGCTTTCTTT. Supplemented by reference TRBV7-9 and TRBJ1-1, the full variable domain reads DTGVSQNPRHKITKRGQNVTFRCDPISEHNRLYWYRQTLGQGPEFLTYFQNEAQLEKSRLLSDRFSAERPKGSFSTLEIQRTEQGDSAMYLCASSSTGTQGTEAFFGQGTRLTVV.

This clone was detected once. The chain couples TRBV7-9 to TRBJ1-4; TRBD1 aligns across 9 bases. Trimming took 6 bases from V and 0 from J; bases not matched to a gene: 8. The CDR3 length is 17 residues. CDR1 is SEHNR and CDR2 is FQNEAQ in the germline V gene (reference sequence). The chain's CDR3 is CASRPDRGASTNEKLFF. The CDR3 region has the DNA TGTGCCAGCAGACCTGACAGGGGGGCTTCAACTAATGAAAAACTGTTTTTT.

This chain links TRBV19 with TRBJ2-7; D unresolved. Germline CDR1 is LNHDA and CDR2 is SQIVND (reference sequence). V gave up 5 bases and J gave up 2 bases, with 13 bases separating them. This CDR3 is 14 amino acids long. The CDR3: CASSFSHGTYEQYV. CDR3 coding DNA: TGTGCCAGTAGTTTTTCCCATGGGACCTACGAGCAGTACGTC.

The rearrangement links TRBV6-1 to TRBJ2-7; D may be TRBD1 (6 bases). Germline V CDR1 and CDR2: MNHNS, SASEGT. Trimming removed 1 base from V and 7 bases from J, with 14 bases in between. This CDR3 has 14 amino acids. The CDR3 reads CASSEEGERSEQYF. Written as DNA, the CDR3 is TGTGCCAGCAGTGAAGAGGGGGAGCGCTCGGAGCAGTACTTC.